The T cell receptor beta chain described here comes from a study of Tregs in tolerant kidney transplant recipients. Study-wide points: Changing PCR primers prevented nucleotide comparison between some patients' samples. The small number of patients limits these findings pending further validation. Tregs expanded with activated donor B cells seemed most donor-specific.

This clone appeared a single time. Its antigen is not identified. Data came from immunoSEQ multiplex PCR; TCRdb stores just in-frame clones and leaves some out. The profile shows nearly 50,000 clones, about nine tenths of them singletons. Mixed chimerism was transient after nonmyeloablative marrow transplants from related graft donors. Unstimulated regulatory T cells (CD4+CD25+CD127-), CD4+CD25- non-regulatory cells, CD4 and CD8 cells were FACS-sorted from thawed PBMCs. The material sequenced was CD8+ T cells from blood (PBMCs), taken 12 months after the transplant. The receptor was isolated from a human patient who received a combined kidney and bone marrow transplant. Among the T cells, some may be from the graft donor.

CDR3 sequence: CASSWLADTQYF. The CDR3 nucleotides are TGTGCCAGCAGTTGGTTAGCAGATACGCAGTATTTT. The chain uses TRBV27 and TRBJ2-3; D uncertain. Germline CDR1 reads MNHEY; CDR2 reads SMNVEV (reference sequence). This CDR3 has 12 residues. V gave up 4 bases and J gave up 4 bases, with 6 bases separating them.